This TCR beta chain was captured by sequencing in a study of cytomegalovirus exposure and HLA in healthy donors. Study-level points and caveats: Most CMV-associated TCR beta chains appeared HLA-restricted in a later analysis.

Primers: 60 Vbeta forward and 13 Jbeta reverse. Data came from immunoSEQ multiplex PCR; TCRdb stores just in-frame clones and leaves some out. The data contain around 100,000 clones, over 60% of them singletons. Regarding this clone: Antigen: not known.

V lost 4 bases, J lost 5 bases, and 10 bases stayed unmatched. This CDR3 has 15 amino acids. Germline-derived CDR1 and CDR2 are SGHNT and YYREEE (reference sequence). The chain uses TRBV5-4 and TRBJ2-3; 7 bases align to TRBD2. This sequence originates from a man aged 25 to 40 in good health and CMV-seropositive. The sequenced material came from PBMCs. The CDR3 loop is CASSRRAGVQDTQYF. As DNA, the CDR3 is TGTGCCAGCAGCCGGCGCGCGGGGGTCCAAGATACGCAGTATTTT.